This passage covers 6 T cell receptor beta chains from one sample sequenced in a study of beta chain features in type 1 diabetes. Expressed TCRB transcripts were sequenced because the entire RNA isolate underwent reverse transcription. Using immunoSEQ multiplex PCR, the repertoire was profiled, and TCRdb retains in-frame clones only, with some absent. The data hold 300,000 to 450,000 clones, with 20% observed a single time. Sequenced: naive CD4+ T cells from blood. The origin of the receptors is a woman between 18 and 29 years old in good health.

This clone showed up just a few times. V usage is TRBV7-9 and J usage is TRBJ2-7; D is perhaps TRBD1 (6 bases). The CDR3 is made up of 14 amino acids. The germline CDR1 and CDR2 sequences are SEHNR and FQNEAQ (reference sequence). V shed 7 bases and J shed 2 bases, with 15 bases lying between them. The CDR3: CASIPTGLPYEQYF. The CDR3 DNA reads as TGTGCCAGCATCCCGACAGGCCTCCCCTACGAGCAGTACTTC.

This rearrangement joins TRBV7-2 to TRBJ2-6; 9 bases agree with TRBD2. This CDR3 has 19 residues. V shed 2 bases, J shed 2 bases, and the junction held 10 bases outside the gene matches. Germline CDR1 SGHTA, CDR2 FQGNSA. In DNA form, the CDR3 reads TGTGCCAGCAGCTTAAGAGGGTTAGCGGGAGCGCCTGGGGCCAACGTCCTGACTTTC. It is translated as CASSLRGLAGAPGANVLTF.

This clone was observed a handful of times. The chain combines TRBV7-3 with TRBJ2-3; 8 bases line up with TRBD2. Trimming removed 5 bases from V and 1 base from J; junction bases left unmatched: 5. This CDR3 has 15 amino acids. CDR1 SGHTA and CDR2 FQGTGA come from the germline V gene. CDR3 protein: CASSPGLGRTDTQYF. DNA of the CDR3: TGTGCCAGCAGCCCGGGACTAGGCCGCACAGATACGCAGTATTTT.

The genes are TRBV7-2 and TRBJ2-7; TRBD2 matches 7 bases. CDR3 length equals 13 residues. The V gene end was trimmed by 1 base and the J gene end by 3 bases; junction bases not matched to a gene: 0. Germline V CDR1 and CDR2: SGHTA, FQGNSA. This chain's CDR3 is CASSLGDYYEQYF. As DNA, the CDR3 is TGTGCCAGCAGCTTAGGGGACTACTACGAGCAGTACTTC.

J is TRBJ2-5 and V is TRBV6-1; perhaps TRBD2 as D (6 bases). The CDR3 runs to 15 residues. Trimming took 6 bases from V and 4 from J, leaving 18 bases between them. The germline V gene encodes CDR1 MNHNS and CDR2 SASEGT. The CDR3 reads CASSAHGGSGETQYF. The CDR3 DNA follows: TGTGCCAGCAGCGCCCATGGGGGGTCAGGAGAGACCCAGTACTTC.

The chain joins TRBV9 to TRBJ2-5; D remains ambiguous. Trimming cost V 5 bases and J 5 bases, with 7 bases left between them. Germline V gene sequence: CDR1 SGDLS, CDR2 YYNGEE. The CDR3 runs 11 residues. CDR3: CASSSTETQYF. The DNA for the CDR3 is TGTGCCAGCAGTAGCACGGAGACCCAGTACTTC. Variable domain in full (rest from reference TRBV9 and TRBJ2-5): DSGVTQTPKHLITATGQRVTLRCSPRSGDLSVYWYQQSLDQGLQFLIQYYNGEERAKGNILERFSAQQFPDLHSELNLSSLELGDSALYFCASSSTETQYFGPGTRLLVL.